This T cell receptor (beta chain) was captured in a study of cytomegalovirus exposure and HLA in healthy donors. Across the study: The roughly 100 million unique TCR beta sequences, from about 170 million T cells, were found by an earlier analysis.

It was with 60 Vbeta and 13 Jbeta primers that the PCR ran. Generated by immunoSEQ multiplex PCR, the TCRdb table keeps only in-frame clones and is missing some. The data hold fewer than 250,000 clones, with roughly three quarters observed a single time. Study outcomes and limitations: Accurate prediction of HLA-A and HLA-B alleles (for most subjects) was reportedly achieved from TCR beta sequences. Judged likely to be a sequencing artifact was a cluster of highly shared sequence variants. Most TCR sequences were seen very rarely across donors, but some public TCRs occurred in many.

There are 13 residues in the CDR3. Germline V gene lookup returns CDR1 SGHTA and CDR2 FQGNSA. V lost 1 base, J lost 7 bases, and 8 bases lay in between. As regards this clone: Its target is unknown.

V is TRBV7-2 and J is TRBJ1-5; D is ambiguous. The TCR sequence derives from a woman aged 18-30 years in good health and CMV-seronegative. Specimen: PBMCs. The CDR3 spells CASSLGVRQPQHF. The CDR3 region has the DNA TGTGCCAGCAGCTTAGGGGTCAGGCAGCCCCAGCATTTT.